These T cell receptor beta chains were read from a single sample in a study of shared clonotypes between healthy human individuals. Profiling relied on immunoSEQ multiplex PCR, and the TCRdb table lists in-frame clones only, not all of them. The profile shows around 2,000,000 clones, 93% of them singletons. Sequencing used naive CD8+ T cells from PBMCs. The receptors were gathered from a man in his late teens or twenties in good health. Some clones in this sample may be carry-over from other donors' samples. Both conserved end residues are trimmed from each CDR3. Clone sizes are given selectively: once, few, many, or a class where the clone is expanded.

J gene: TRBJ2-7; clone size: -; V gene: TRBV5-5; CDR3 protein: ASSLRGLRQVKG
J gene: TRBJ1-4; clone size: -; V gene: TRBV9; CDR3 protein: ASSATTNEKLF
J gene: TRBJ2-1; clone size: -; V gene: TRBV7-2; CDR3 protein: ASSSLAGRRDEQF
J gene: TRBJ1-1; clone size: -; V gene: TRBV18; CDR3 protein: ASSPGSGAF
J gene: TRBJ1-2; clone size: -; V gene: TRBV9; CDR3 protein: ASSVHPGPSFPGYT
J gene: TRBJ2-7; clone size: -; V gene: TRBV27; CDR3 protein: ASSLLGLQSYEQY
J gene: TRBJ1-1; clone size: -; V gene: TRBV9; CDR3 protein: ASSARQGMNTEAF
J gene: TRBJ1-2; clone size: -; V gene: TRBV4-1; CDR3 protein: ASSQWGLISLGYT
J gene: TRBJ2-3; clone size: -; V gene: TRBV7-9; CDR3 protein: ASSSRTSASDTQY
J gene: TRBJ2-3; clone size: -; V gene: TRBV11-2; CDR3 protein: ASSSSWGGTDTQY
J gene: TRBJ2-1; clone size: -; V gene: TRBV28; CDR3 protein: ASRLTGYNEQF
J gene: TRBJ1-4; clone size: -; V gene: TRBV7-8; CDR3 protein: ASSPKTGGQEKLF
J gene: TRBJ2-1; clone size: -; V gene: TRBV28; CDR3 protein: ASSPRANEQF
J gene: TRBJ1-2; clone size: -; V gene: TRBV9; CDR3 protein: ASSVTGGLDGYT
J gene: TRBJ2-3; clone size: -; V gene: TRBV7-8; CDR3 protein: ASSTLPGSSTDTQY
J gene: TRBJ1-2; clone size: once; V gene: TRBV7-9; CDR3 protein: ASSLGIKDYGYT
J gene: TRBJ2-1; clone size: -; V gene: TRBV2; CDR3 protein: ASSETGLAGVHEQF
J gene: TRBJ2-1; clone size: -; V gene: TRBV6-5; CDR3 protein: ASIGGGLATDEQF
J gene: TRBJ2-5; clone size: -; V gene: TRBV7-9; CDR3 protein: ASSLAIGRGEETQY
J gene: TRBJ1-2; clone size: -; V gene: TRBV19; CDR3 protein: ASSPPQNYGYT
J gene: TRBJ2-1; clone size: -; V gene: TRBV29-1; CDR3 protein: SVKMGSSSYNEQF
J gene: -; clone size: -; V gene: TRBV5-1; CDR3 protein: ASSSDRGLSYEQY
J gene: TRBJ1-5; clone size: -; V gene: TRBV5-8; CDR3 protein: ASSRTGQGLHQPQH
J gene: TRBJ2-7; clone size: -; V gene: TRBV14; CDR3 protein: ASSQEDSGSIYEQY
J gene: TRBJ2-7; clone size: -; V gene: TRBV5-1; CDR3 protein: ASSPSGTGPYEQY
J gene: TRBJ2-7; clone size: -; V gene: TRBV7-2; CDR3 protein: ASSLGWDVKSGEQY
J gene: TRBJ1-2; clone size: -; V gene: TRBV27; CDR3 protein: ASSFSRDRGYYGYT
J gene: TRBJ2-1; clone size: -; V gene: TRBV7-3; CDR3 protein: ASSSIHNDLNPNEQF
J gene: TRBJ1-1; clone size: -; V gene: TRBV29-1; CDR3 protein: SVGGGSNTEAF
J gene: TRBJ2-7; clone size: -; V gene: TRBV28; CDR3 protein: ASSPNTGWVSYEQY
J gene: TRBJ2-1; clone size: -; V gene: TRBV9; CDR3 protein: ASSVSGQEYNEQF
J gene: TRBJ1-2; clone size: -; V gene: TRBV28; CDR3 protein: ASSLARSPNGYT
J gene: TRBJ2-5; clone size: -; V gene: TRBV6-5; CDR3 protein: ASSYSESVETQY
J gene: TRBJ2-2; clone size: -; V gene: TRBV7-8; CDR3 protein: ASSYPRQGAQLGNTGELF
J gene: TRBJ2-7; clone size: -; V gene: TRBV7-9; CDR3 protein: ASSLFLTGPEQY
J gene: TRBJ2-5; clone size: -; V gene: TRBV5-4; CDR3 protein: ASSLSASWETQY
J gene: TRBJ1-3; clone size: -; V gene: TRBV30; CDR3 protein: AWSVPQGTVNTIY
J gene: TRBJ2-2; clone size: -; V gene: TRBV11-2; CDR3 protein: ASSYRDQNTGELF
J gene: TRBJ2-7; clone size: -; V gene: TRBV2; CDR3 protein: AILSRLAGNEQY
J gene: TRBJ1-2; clone size: -; V gene: TRBV13; CDR3 protein: ASSLAGQGSPYGYT
J gene: TRBJ2-7; clone size: -; V gene: TRBV4-2; CDR3 protein: ASSQDRRQGSYEQY
J gene: TRBJ2-1; clone size: -; V gene: TRBV27; CDR3 protein: ASSLQGLYPTYNEQF
J gene: TRBJ1-2; clone size: -; V gene: TRBV7-8; CDR3 protein: ASSKTGGSPGYT
J gene: TRBJ1-5; clone size: -; V gene: TRBV2; CDR3 protein: ASSPTGQGNHRSNQPQH
J gene: TRBJ2-1; clone size: -; V gene: TRBV4-1; CDR3 protein: ASSRSKFSREGRYNEQF
J gene: TRBJ1-6; clone size: -; V gene: TRBV30; CDR3 protein: AWSIDRVNSPLH
J gene: TRBJ2-1; clone size: -; V gene: TRBV9; CDR3 protein: ASSPGFNEQF
J gene: TRBJ2-7; clone size: -; V gene: TRBV6-5; CDR3 protein: ASSDANRRYEQY
J gene: TRBJ1-2; clone size: -; V gene: TRBV6-1; CDR3 protein: ASSEEGTAILYGYT
J gene: TRBJ2-7; clone size: -; V gene: TRBV2; CDR3 protein: ASMFRGHEQY
J gene: TRBJ1-1; clone size: -; V gene: TRBV7-9; CDR3 protein: ASSDTGGQNTEAF
J gene: TRBJ1-5; clone size: -; V gene: TRBV28; CDR3 protein: ASSLAWLDQPQH